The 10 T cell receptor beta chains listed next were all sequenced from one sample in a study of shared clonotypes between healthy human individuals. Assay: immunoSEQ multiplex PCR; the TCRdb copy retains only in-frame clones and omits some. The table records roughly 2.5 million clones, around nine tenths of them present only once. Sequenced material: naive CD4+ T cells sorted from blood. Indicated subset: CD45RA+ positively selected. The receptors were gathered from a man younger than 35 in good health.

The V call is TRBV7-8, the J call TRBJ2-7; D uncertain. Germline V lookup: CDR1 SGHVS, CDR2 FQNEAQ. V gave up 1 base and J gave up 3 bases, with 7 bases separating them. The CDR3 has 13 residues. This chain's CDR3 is CASSLEYSYEQYF. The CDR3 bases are TGTGCCAGCAGCTTAGAATACAGCTACGAGCAGTACTTC.

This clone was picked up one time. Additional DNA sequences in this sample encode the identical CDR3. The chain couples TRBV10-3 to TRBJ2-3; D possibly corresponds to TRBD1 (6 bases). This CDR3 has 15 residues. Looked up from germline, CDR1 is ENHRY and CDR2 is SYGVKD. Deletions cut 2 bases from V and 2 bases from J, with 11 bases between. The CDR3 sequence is CAISEGGSYTDTQYF. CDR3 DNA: TGTGCCATCAGTGAGGGGGGCTCATACACAGATACGCAGTATTTT.

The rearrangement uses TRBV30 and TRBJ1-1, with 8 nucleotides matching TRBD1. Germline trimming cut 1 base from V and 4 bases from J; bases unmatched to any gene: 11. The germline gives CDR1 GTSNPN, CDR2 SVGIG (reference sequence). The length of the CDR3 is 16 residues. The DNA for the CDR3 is TGTGCCTGGAGTGCACAGGGGGGCCCATTGGGCACTGAAGCTTTCTTT. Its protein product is CAWSAQGGPLGTEAFF.

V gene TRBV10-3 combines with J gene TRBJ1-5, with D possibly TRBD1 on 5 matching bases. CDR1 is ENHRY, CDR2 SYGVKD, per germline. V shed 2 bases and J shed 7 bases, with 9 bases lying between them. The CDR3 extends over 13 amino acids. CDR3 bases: TGTGCCATCAGTGAGCTAGGGGAGCAGCCCCAGCATTTT. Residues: CAISELGEQPQHF.

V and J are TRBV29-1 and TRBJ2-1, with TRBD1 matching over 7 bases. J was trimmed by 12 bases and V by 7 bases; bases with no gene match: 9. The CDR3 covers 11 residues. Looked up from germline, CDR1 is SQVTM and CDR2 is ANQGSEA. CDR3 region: CSAGGSLRQFF. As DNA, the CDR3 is TGCAGCGCAGGGGGTAGCCTACGGCAGTTCTTC.

As DNA, the CDR3 is TGTGCCAGCAGTGACGGGAGGATCTATGGCTACACCTTC. It is translated as CASSDGRIYGYTF. V gene TRBV6-1 combines with J gene TRBJ1-2; D remains ambiguous. The CDR3 runs 13 residues. Trimming shortened V by 3 bases and J by 4 bases, and 9 bases separated the two germline ends. Germline CDR1 is MNHNS and CDR2 is SASEGT.

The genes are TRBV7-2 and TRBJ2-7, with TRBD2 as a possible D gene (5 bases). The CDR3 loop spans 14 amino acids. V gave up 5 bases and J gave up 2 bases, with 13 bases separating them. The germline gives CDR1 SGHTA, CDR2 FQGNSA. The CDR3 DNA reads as TGTGCCAGCAGCCCCTGGGCGGGTCCCTACGAGCAGTACTTC. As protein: CASSPWAGPYEQYF.

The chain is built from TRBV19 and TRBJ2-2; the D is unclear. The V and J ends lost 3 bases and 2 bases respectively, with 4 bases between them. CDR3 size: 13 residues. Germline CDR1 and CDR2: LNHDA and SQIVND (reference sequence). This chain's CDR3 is CASSIDNTGELFF. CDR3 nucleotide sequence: TGTGCCAGTAGTATTGATAACACCGGGGAGCTGTTTTTT.

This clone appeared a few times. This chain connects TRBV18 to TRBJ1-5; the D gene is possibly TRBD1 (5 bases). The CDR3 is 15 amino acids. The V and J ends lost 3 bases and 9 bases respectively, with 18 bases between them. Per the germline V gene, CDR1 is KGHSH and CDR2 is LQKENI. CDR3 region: CASSPQGHPQGPQHF. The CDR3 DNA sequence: TGTGCCAGCTCACCGCAGGGCCACCCTCAAGGGCCCCAGCATTTT.

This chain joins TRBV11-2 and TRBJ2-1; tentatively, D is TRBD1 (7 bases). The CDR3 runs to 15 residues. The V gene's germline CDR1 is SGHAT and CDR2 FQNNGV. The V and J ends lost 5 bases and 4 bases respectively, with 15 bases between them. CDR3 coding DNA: TGTGCCAGCAGCCTGCGGGACAGACTTTACAATGAGCAGTTCTTC. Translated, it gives CASSLRDRLYNEQFF.